This T cell receptor beta chain was sequenced in a study of cytotoxic CD8 clonotypes in ibrutinib-treated CLL. Study-level findings and limits: Sampling schedules were unmatched across sustained-remission and progressing patients.

In the case of this clone: Its antigen is not known.

Method: immunoSEQ multiplex PCR; TCRdb's copy keeps in-frame clones and lacks some. The sample has about 130,000 clones, roughly 80% seen once. Deletions cut 1 base from V and 0 bases from J, with 2 bases between. Germline-derived CDR1 and CDR2 are SGHRS and YFSETQ. The CDR3 has 13 residues. The sequence was obtained from a human donor with chronic lymphocytic leukemia. The source material was PBMCs, sampled after 24 months of ibrutinib treatment. The genes are TRBV5-1 and TRBJ1-3; D not certain. The CDR3, as DNA: TGCGCCAGCAGCTTGACCTCTGGAAACACCATATATTTT. It specifies CASSLTSGNTIYF.